The rows below give T cell receptor beta chains drawn from one sample of a study of blood T cell repertoires in COVID-19. The data were produced by immunoSEQ multiplex PCR, yet TCRdb's version contains in-frame clones alone and is incomplete. The table has tens of thousands of clones, 90% seen once. Sequencing was carried out using peripheral blood. The source is a human donor in a cohort sampled during active COVID-19. CDR3s include the opening cysteine and the closing phenylalanine or tryptophan. The D gene is left open where the match is weak. Size values are once, few and many counts, or a class for expanded clones, and some rows have none.

V gene	clone size	D gene	J gene	CDR3 DNA	CDR3 protein
TRBV4-1	NA	TRBD1	TRBJ1-1	TGCGCCAGCAGCCATCAGGGGGTTACTGAAGCTTTCTTT	CASSHQGVTEAFF
TRBV7-2	once	NA	TRBJ1-1	TGTGCCAGCAGCTTATCAGTGAACACTGAAGCTTTCTTT	CASSLSVNTEAFF
TRBV7-7	once	TRBD2	TRBJ2-3	TGTGCTAGCAGTTTCGGGGGGGTTGGAGATACGCAGTATTTT	CASSFGGVGDTQYF
TRBV27	NA	TRBD2	TRBJ2-1	TGTGCCAGCAGTCCCCGGGGGGGGAGGGGCTACAATGAGCAGTTCTTC	CASSPRGGRGYNEQFF
TRBV5-6	NA	NA	TRBJ2-2	TGTGCCAGCAGCTTGGATACGGGGAGCTTCACCGGGGAGCTGTTTTTT	CASSLDTGSFTGELFF
TRBV5-1	once	NA	TRBJ2-2	TGCGCCAGCAGCTTGGCTACCCGTGAGGGGGCGAACACCGGGGAGCTGTTTTTT	CASSLATREGANTGELFF
TRBV27	NA	TRBD2	TRBJ2-1	TGTGCCAGCACCCCACTAGCGGGAGGGGGCAATGAGCAGTTCTTC	CASTPLAGGGNEQFF
TRBV7-2	medium-sized	NA	TRBJ2-1	TGTGCCAGCAGCTTAGGAGCAGGGACTTTCCAGTTCTTC	CASSLGAGTFQFF
TRBV6-1	NA	TRBD2	TRBJ2-7	TGTGCCAGCAGTGAACTCCAGCGGGACTACGAGCAGTACTTC	CASSELQRDYEQYF
TRBV10-3	once	NA	TRBJ2-1	TGTGCCATCAGATTCGACAGGAATAATGAGCAGTTCTTC	CAIRFDRNNEQFF
TRBV25-1	NA	TRBD1	TRBJ1-2	TGTGCCAGCAGTAAGACAGGGGGCGGATTGAATGGCTACACCTTC	CASSKTGGGLNGYTF
TRBV5-4	NA	NA	TRBJ2-2	TGTGCCAGCAGCCTGGAAGGAGGGGTTGATACCGGGGAGCTGTTTTTT	CASSLEGGVDTGELFF
TRBV5-1	NA	TRBD2	TRBJ2-3	TGCGCCAGCAGCTTGGGACCTAGCGGGGGGAACACAGATACGCAGTATTTT	CASSLGPSGGNTDTQYF
TRBV4-1	NA	TRBD1	TRBJ2-7	TGCGCCAGCAGACCGGGTCTAGGACAGGACTACGAGCAGTACTTC	CASRPGLGQDYEQYF
TRBV15	NA	TRBD2	TRBJ2-1	TGTGCCACCAGCAGGACTAGCGGGGATCACCTACTCTACAATGAGCAGTTCTTC	CATSRTSGDHLLYNEQFF
TRBV28	NA	NA	TRBJ2-3	TGTGCCAGCACAGGGGTCAGCACAGATACGCAGTATTTT	CASTGVSTDTQYF
TRBV6-1	NA	TRBD2	TRBJ2-3	TGTGCCAGCAGTGAAGCAAGGGCAGCGGGAGGGATAGATACGCAGTATTTT	CASSEARAAGGIDTQYF
TRBV5-4	once	NA	TRBJ2-1	TGTGCCAGCAGCTTGTCGGTAGGGGAAGGTGAGCAGTTCTTC	CASSLSVGEGEQFF
TRBV6-2/TRBV6-3	NA	NA	TRBJ2-7	TGTGCCAGCAGTTACTCCCGTTTCCCCGAGCAGTACTTC	CASSYSRFPEQYF
TRBV3-1/TRBV3-2	NA	TRBD2	TRBJ2-7	TGTGCCAGCAGCTTCGGACTAGCGGGGTACTACGAGCAGTACTTC	CASSFGLAGYYEQYF
TRBV11-2	NA	TRBD2	TRBJ2-1	TGTGCCAGCAGCTACGGACTAGCGTCCTACAATGAGCAGTTCTTC	CASSYGLASYNEQFF
TRBV10-2	NA	TRBD2	TRBJ2-1	TGCGCCAGCACCCGAGCGGGAGGGTCCTACAATGAGCAGTTCTTC	CASTRAGGSYNEQFF